The text below deals with one T cell receptor beta chain. This entry comes from a study of response to subunit inactivated influenza vaccine. Germline CDR1 and CDR2: DFQATT and SNEGSKA (reference sequence). The CDR3 loop spans 15 amino acids. V shed 6 bases and J 7 bases; nucleotides not matched to a gene: 17. TCRdb itself ran the RT-PCR reads through MiXCR, one entry per CDR3 protein. The sample records 500,000 to 700,000 distinct CDR3 sequences, around 21% being singletons. This sample also appeared in a second study, on T cells expressing NK-cell markers. From that paper: Generation of TCR beta cDNA was performed by 5'RACE template switching incorporating UMIs. NKG2C+ dominant clonotypes from a handful of donors made up roughly 1.0-7.0% of CD8+ T cells. These clonotypes, the leaders elsewhere, also led the CD3+CD56-NKG2C+ fraction in four donors. The HCMV specificity of the expanded NKG2C+ T cell clones stayed unresolved.

The gene calls are TRBV20-1 and TRBJ1-2; 7 bases match TRBD1. The source was CD4+ T cells sorted from PBMCs, collected approximately 12 days after vaccination. The clonotype comes from a man aged 45 to 65 who received an inactivated influenza vaccine. This CDR3 is CSAKDRETSPSGYTF. The CDR3 nucleotides read TGCAGTGCCAAAGACAGGGAAACCTCCCCGTCTGGCTACACCTTC.